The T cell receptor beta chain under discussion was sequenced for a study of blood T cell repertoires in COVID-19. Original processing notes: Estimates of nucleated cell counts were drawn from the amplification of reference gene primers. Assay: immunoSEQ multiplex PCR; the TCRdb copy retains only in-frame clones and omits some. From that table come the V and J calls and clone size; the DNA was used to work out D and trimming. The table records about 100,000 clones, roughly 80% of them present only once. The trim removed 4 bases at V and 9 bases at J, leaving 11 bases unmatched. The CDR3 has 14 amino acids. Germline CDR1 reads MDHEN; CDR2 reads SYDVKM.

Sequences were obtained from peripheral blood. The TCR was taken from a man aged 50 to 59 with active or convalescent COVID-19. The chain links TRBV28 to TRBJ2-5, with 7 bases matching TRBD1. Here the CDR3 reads CASSSTGSRMAQYF. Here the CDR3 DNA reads TGTGCCAGCAGTTCGACAGGGAGCCGTATGGCCCAGTACTTC.